Below, 20 T cell receptor beta chains from the same sample are listed, as sequenced in a study of cytomegalovirus exposure and HLA in healthy donors. The protocol was immunoSEQ multiplex PCR, while the TCRdb copy is restricted to in-frame clones and leaves out a portion. The sample holds hundreds of thousands of clones, roughly 91% seen once. The sequencing input was PBMCs. The source of these receptors is a woman aged 18 to 35 in good health and CMV-seropositive.

The chain uses TRBV6-5 and TRBJ1-1; D not resolved. The CDR3 is 13 amino acids. V lost 2 bases to trimming and J lost 6 bases, with 10 bases between them. Germline V gene data show CDR1 as MNHEY and CDR2 as SVGAGI. CDR3 coding DNA: TGTGCCAGCAGTTACGGAGGAATGGCTGAAGCTTTCTTT. This sequence encodes CASSYGGMAEAFF.

V and J are TRBV6-6 and TRBJ1-5; no clear D gene. V dropped 2 bases and J dropped 6 bases, with 11 bases sitting between them. CDR1 is MNHNY and CDR2 is SVGAGI in the germline V gene (reference sequence). The CDR3 sequence is 14 residues long. CDR3 nucleotide sequence: TGTGCCAGCAGTTACGCGGCTCGGAGTCAGCCCCAGCATTTT. Its protein product is CASSYAARSQPQHF.

The rearrangement links TRBV15 to TRBJ2-7, with TRBD1 matching 7 bases. The V segment lost 0 bases and the J segment 0 bases; nucleotides outside the gene matches: 2. CDR3 length: 15 amino acids. The germline V gene has CDR1 LNHNV and CDR2 YYDKDF (reference sequence). The chain's CDR3 is CATSRDRDSSYEQYF. Written as DNA, the CDR3 is TGTGCCACCAGCAGAGACCGGGACAGCTCCTACGAGCAGTACTTC.

The chain carries TRBV28 and TRBJ2-7; 11 bases agree with TRBD1. V gave up 6 bases and J gave up 4 bases; unmatched junction bases: 5. This CDR3 contains 14 residues. Germline V gene sequence: CDR1 MDHEN, CDR2 SYDVKM. The CDR3 loop reads CASRPGQGVYEQYF. In DNA, the CDR3 is TGTGCCAGCAGGCCGGGACAGGGGGTATACGAGCAGTACTTC.

J is TRBJ1-1 and V is TRBV18; D remains ambiguous. The CDR3 runs to 14 residues. CDR1 is KGHSH, CDR2 LQKENI, per germline. The germline V and J ends were trimmed by 2 bases and 1 base, with 8 bases remaining between them. The CDR3 sequence is CASSPISQNTEAFF. DNA of the CDR3: TGTGCCAGCTCACCAATCTCACAGAACACTGAAGCTTTCTTT.

V and J are TRBV28 and TRBJ1-4; TRBD1 matches at 7 bases. Trimming took 3 bases from V and 10 from J; bases not matched to a gene: 8. Germline V gives CDR1 MDHEN, CDR2 SYDVKM. The CDR3 runs to 14 residues. The CDR3 here is CASSFGQEFGKLFF. In DNA form, the CDR3 reads TGTGCCAGCAGTTTCGGACAGGAATTCGGAAAACTGTTTTTT.

The J gene is TRBJ2-7, the V gene TRBV19, with TRBD2 matching over 7 bases. CDR1 is LNHDA and CDR2 is SQIVND in the germline V gene (reference sequence). The CDR3 runs to 16 residues. After removal of 3 bases from V and 0 bases from J, the junction contained 8 bases not matched to a gene. The CDR3 coding sequence is TGTGCCAGTAGTATCTTTGGCGGGGGAAGCTCCTACGAGCAGTACTTC. It codes for CASSIFGGGSSYEQYF.

As DNA, the CDR3 is TGTGCCAGCAGCTCCGCGCAGGGCGACTACGAGCAGTACTTC. Its protein is CASSSAQGDYEQYF. The rearrangement joins TRBV5-4 to TRBJ2-7, with D possibly being TRBD1 (5 bases). Germline V lookup: CDR1 SGHNT, CDR2 YYREEE (reference sequence). The CDR3 totals 14 residues. The V and J ends lost 3 bases and 3 bases respectively, with 13 bases between them.

The gene calls are TRBV30 and TRBJ2-1; unclear D gene. Germline V gives CDR1 GTSNPN, CDR2 SVGIG (reference sequence). This CDR3 has 12 amino acids. Between the trimmed V and J ends, which lost 6 bases and 0 bases, there was a span of 6 bases. The CDR3 nucleotides read TGTGCCTGTCGGAGCTCCTACAATGAGCAGTTCTTC. Translation gives CACRSSYNEQFF. Looking up the rest from reference TRBV30 and TRBJ2-1 gives the full variable domain: SQTIHQWPATLVQPVGSPLSLECTVEGTSNPNLYWYRQAAGRGLQLLFYSVGIGQISSEVPQNLSASRPQDRQFILSSKKLLLSDSGFYLCACRSSYNEQFFGPGTRLTVL.

The chain links TRBV12-2 to TRBJ2-1; the table's D call, TRBD2, has no DNA check behind it. TRBV12-2 is a pseudogene locus. The CDR3 covers 16 residues. Here the CDR3 DNA reads TGTGCAAGTCGCATAGGACTAGCGGGAGAGGGCAATGAGCAGTTCTTC. It translates to CASRIGLAGEGNEQFF.

CDR3 nucleotides: TGTGCCAGCAGTACAGGACTAGCGTATAGTAATGAGCAGTTCTTC. Protein sequence: CASSTGLAYSNEQFF. This chain connects TRBV28 to TRBJ2-1, with 9 bases lining up with TRBD2. The germline gives CDR1 MDHEN, CDR2 SYDVKM. Trimming took 5 bases from V and 7 from J; bases not matched to a gene: 9. The length of the CDR3 is 15 residues.

The chain recombines TRBV19 with TRBJ1-5; the match to TRBD1 covers 8 bases. The germline V gene encodes CDR1 LNHDA and CDR2 SQIVND (reference sequence). V lost 1 base and J lost 3; bases outside the gene matches: 11. The CDR3 spans 18 residues. The CDR3 DNA follows: TGTGCCAGTAGTATAGCGTTGGGAGACAGGGGAATCAATCAGCCCCAGCATTTT. Its protein product is CASSIALGDRGINQPQHF.

This rearrangement joins TRBV28 to TRBJ2-3; D is perhaps TRBD2 (6 bases). Trimming took off 5 bases at V and 2 bases at J, with 11 bases between the two ends. The CDR3 runs to 14 residues. Germline V gene data show CDR1 as MDHEN and CDR2 as SYDVKM. The DNA of the CDR3 is TGTGCCAGCAGTGAACGGACTACCACAGATACGCAGTATTTT. Protein product: CASSERTTTDTQYF.

The chain has TRBV4-1 and TRBJ1-3; D is possibly TRBD1 (5 bases). Germline CDR1 reads MGHRA; CDR2 reads YSYEKL. This CDR3 comprises 14 residues. Trimming took 0 bases from V and 10 from J, leaving 13 bases between them. This CDR3 reads CASSQEGTRGTIYF. CDR3 DNA: TGCGCCAGCAGCCAAGAAGGCACTCGGGGGACCATATATTTT.

This chain joins TRBV19 and TRBJ2-1; D perhaps matches TRBD2 (6 bases). The germline CDR1 and CDR2 sequences are LNHDA and SQIVND (reference sequence). CDR3 length: 14 residues. The V end was cut by 11 bases, the J end by 4 bases, with 18 bases between. CDR3 protein: CASGEYRWYNEQFF. In DNA, the CDR3 is TGTGCCTCGGGGGAGTATCGTTGGTACAATGAGCAGTTCTTC.

The chain joins TRBV15 to TRBJ2-7; 8 bases match TRBD1. V shed 8 bases and J 6 bases; nucleotides not matched to a gene: 9. This CDR3 spans 13 amino acids. CDR1 LNHNV and CDR2 YYDKDF come from the germline V gene (reference sequence). CDR3 amino acids: CATARGQVGEQYF. In DNA form, the CDR3 reads TGTGCCACCGCAAGGGGACAGGTCGGCGAGCAGTACTTC.

J is TRBJ2-5 and V is TRBV4-2; D not resolved. From germline, CDR1 is LGHNA and CDR2 YNFKEQ. With 1 base removed from V and 7 bases from J, the gap between germline ends came to 10 bases. This CDR3 has 13 residues. The CDR3: CASSQAPGGTQYF. Here the CDR3 DNA reads TGTGCCAGCAGCCAAGCCCCGGGTGGGACCCAGTACTTC.

V is TRBV28 and J is TRBJ2-2; 7 nucleotides agree with TRBD1. Germline V gene sequence: CDR1 MDHEN, CDR2 SYDVKM. V was clipped by 10 bases and J by 7 bases; unmatched bases: 21. The CDR3 is 17 residues long. The CDR3: CATRGRGGRGYVGELFF. The CDR3 nucleotides read TGTGCCACCAGGGGCCGAGGGGGCAGGGGGTATGTCGGGGAGCTGTTTTTT.

The chain couples TRBV6-5 to TRBJ2-7; tentatively, D is TRBD1 (5 bases). The V gene's germline CDR1 is MNHEY and CDR2 SVGAGI. The CDR3 is made up of 14 amino acids. V gave up 2 bases and J gave up 6 bases, with 14 bases separating them. The CDR3, as DNA: TGTGCCAGCAGTTACGATCCAGGGAATACCGAGCAGTACTTC. It specifies CASSYDPGNTEQYF.

The genes are TRBV9 and TRBJ2-6, with 9 bases identical to TRBD2. This CDR3 is 18 amino acids long. The V segment lost 7 bases and the J segment 0 bases; nucleotides outside the gene matches: 11. From germline, CDR1 is SGDLS and CDR2 YYNGEE. CDR3 sequence: CASGRVAGAPSGANVLTF. The CDR3 DNA reads as TGTGCCAGCGGGAGAGTAGCGGGAGCACCCTCTGGGGCCAACGTCCTGACTTTC.